Shown below are 16 T cell receptor beta chains from a single sample sequenced in a study of cytomegalovirus exposure and HLA in healthy donors. 13 Jbeta primers and 60 Vbeta primers were used for the PCR. The protocol was immunoSEQ multiplex PCR, while the TCRdb copy is restricted to in-frame clones and leaves out a portion. The sample shows 150,000 or so clones, about 80% of them seen only once. The specimen was PBMCs. These TCRs come from a middle-aged man in good health and CMV-seropositive.

The chain joins TRBV29-1 to TRBJ2-7; a weak D match, TRBD2 (5 bases). The V end was cut by 4 bases, the J end by 6 bases, with 13 bases between. Germline assignment: CDR1 SQVTM and CDR2 ANQGSEA. The CDR3 has 12 amino acids. The CDR3 DNA reads as TGCAGCGTTGTCCGTGGTGGAGGCGAGCAGTACTTC. Its translation: CSVVRGGGEQYF.

The gene calls are TRBV9 and TRBJ2-1; perhaps TRBD1 as D (5 bases). The CDR3 runs to 14 residues. In germline, CDR1 is SGDLS, CDR2 YYNGEE. Trimming left V 2 bases short and J 8 bases short, with 14 bases between. For the CDR3, the DNA is TGTGCCAGCAGCGTTCCAGGGTCAAGGGATGAGCAGTTCTTC. It is translated as CASSVPGSRDEQFF.

The V gene is TRBV11-3, the J gene TRBJ2-1; weak D call: TRBD2 (6 bases). CDR3 length equals 15 residues. V was trimmed by 0 bases and J by 10 bases, leaving 16 bases between them. Germline loops: CDR1 SGHNT, CDR2 YENEEA. The CDR3 DNA is TGTGCCAGCAGCTTAGAATCGGGGGTTCTCAGCGAGCAGTTCTTC. This sequence encodes CASSLESGVLSEQFF.

The DNA for the CDR3 is TGTGCCAGCAGCTTGAGGGGCGGGAGCGGAGATACGCAGTATTTT. Amino acid sequence: CASSLRGGSGDTQYF. This chain links TRBV5-6 with TRBJ2-3, with 7 bases that match TRBD2. The CDR3 has 15 amino acids. The trim removed 1 base at V and 5 bases at J, leaving 7 bases unmatched. Germline values: CDR1 SGHDT, CDR2 YYEEEE.

The V gene is TRBV7-9, the J gene TRBJ2-5; D might be TRBD2 (6 bases). CDR1 is SEHNR and CDR2 is FQNEAQ in the germline V gene (reference sequence). The length of the CDR3 is 14 residues. Trimming left V 2 bases short and J 7 bases short, with 14 bases between. The CDR3 loop is CASSLLGTGGTQYF. DNA of the CDR3: TGTGCCAGCAGCTTATTAGGAACCGGGGGGACCCAGTACTTC. Drawing the rest from reference TRBV7-9 and TRBJ2-5, the complete variable domain is DTGVSQNPRHKITKRGQNVTFRCDPISEHNRLYWYRQTLGQGPEFLTYFQNEAQLEKSRLLSDRFSAERPKGSFSTLEIQRTEQGDSAMYLCASSLLGTGGTQYFGPGTRLLVL.

This clone was observed a single time. V gene TRBV18 combines with J gene TRBJ2-7, with 9 positions matching TRBD2. The J segment lost 5 bases and the V segment lost 3 bases, leaving 20 bases of the junction unmatched. This CDR3 contains 19 residues. The germline gives CDR1 KGHSH, CDR2 LQKENI. The CDR3 region is CASSPLFEVSGLARNEQYF. DNA of the CDR3: TGTGCCAGCTCACCCCTTTTTGAGGTTAGTGGACTAGCGAGGAACGAGCAGTACTTC.

This clone came up a few times. CDR3 nucleotide sequence: TGCGCCAGCAGCTTGGGGACAGGGGATAGTGAAAAACTGTTTTTT. This translates into CASSLGTGDSEKLFF. The V gene is TRBV5-1, the J gene TRBJ1-4; the match to TRBD1 covers 9 bases. The CDR3 length is 15 residues. Germline values: CDR1 SGHRS, CDR2 YFSETQ. The V segment lost 0 bases and the J segment 7 bases; nucleotides outside the gene matches: 4.

The chain recombines TRBV18 with TRBJ1-1; TRBD1 might be the D (5 bases). The germline V and J ends were trimmed by 4 bases and 4 bases, with 13 bases remaining between them. The germline gives CDR1 KGHSH, CDR2 LQKENI. This CDR3 comprises 14 residues. The CDR3: CASSRGGDGTEAFF. The CDR3 DNA is TGTGCCAGCTCACGTGGGGGGGATGGCACTGAAGCTTTCTTT.

This clone was seen more than once but under ten times. V is TRBV5-6 and J is TRBJ1-5; D is uncertain. CDR3 length: 12 residues. Trimming cost V 0 bases and J 7 bases, with 5 bases left between them. CDR1 SGHDT and CDR2 YYEEEE come from the germline V gene. CDR3 protein: CASSLAGQPQHF. The CDR3 nucleotides read TGTGCCAGCAGCTTGGCCGGGCAGCCCCAGCATTTT.

The chain couples TRBV6-6 to TRBJ1-5, with D hard to call. Germline CDR1 and CDR2: MNHNY and SVGAGI (reference sequence). This CDR3 has 15 residues. Trimming stripped 5 bases from V and 6 bases from J, with 17 bases between. The CDR3 nucleotides read TGTGCCAGCAGTCCCTCCCCAGGTAGTGGTCAGCCCCAGCATTTT. It is translated as CASSPSPGSGQPQHF.

For the CDR3, the DNA is TGTGCCTGGCGGGGTGGCTTGGCAGGTGAGCAGTTCTTC. It codes for CAWRGGLAGEQFF. The chain employs TRBV30 and TRBJ2-1; tentatively, D is TRBD2 (5 bases). Germline CDR1 reads GTSNPN; CDR2 reads SVGIG (reference sequence). The CDR3 spans 13 residues. V lost 5 bases and J lost 9, with 17 bases in between.

The V gene is TRBV7-9, the J gene TRBJ2-5; TRBD1 is a possible D gene (5 bases). CDR3 size: 16 residues. V gave up 2 bases and J gave up 0 bases, with 13 bases separating them. CDR1 is SEHNR and CDR2 is FQNEAQ in the germline V gene (reference sequence). The CDR3 is CASSLRTGRDQETQYF. Here the CDR3 DNA reads TGTGCCAGCAGCTTAAGAACAGGCAGGGACCAAGAGACCCAGTACTTC.

V and J are TRBV5-1 and TRBJ2-3; weak D call: TRBD2 (6 bases). The CDR3 is 16 amino acids. With 0 bases removed from V and 4 bases from J, the gap between germline ends came to 15 bases. Germline V lookup: CDR1 SGHRS, CDR2 YFSETQ. DNA of the CDR3: TGCGCCAGCAGCTTGGCCGCGGGACTGGGCCCAGATACGCAGTATTTT. Its protein product is CASSLAAGLGPDTQYF.

The rearrangement joins TRBV6-1 to TRBJ1-1; D gene ambiguous. With 0 bases removed from V and 7 bases from J, the gap between germline ends came to 9 bases. Germline CDR1 is MNHNS and CDR2 is SASEGT. This CDR3 has 13 residues. The CDR3 protein is CASSEAPGVEAFF. CDR3 nucleotide sequence: TGTGCCAGCAGTGAAGCTCCGGGAGTTGAAGCTTTCTTT.

This clone was seen just once. The chain recombines TRBV5-1 with TRBJ1-2; 8 positions agree with TRBD1. The V gene end was trimmed by 0 bases and the J gene end by 7 bases; junction bases not matched to a gene: 5. CDR1 is SGHRS and CDR2 is YFSETQ in the germline V gene. The CDR3 extends over 14 amino acids. CDR3 region: CASSLGDRPGGYTF. The CDR3 DNA reads TGCGCCAGCAGCTTGGGGGACAGGCCTGGTGGCTACACCTTC.

The chain carries TRBV5-4 and TRBJ2-7; D gene ambiguous. V lost 0 bases and J 3 bases, leaving 10 bases between the germline ends. CDR3 length equals 14 residues. Germline loops: CDR1 SGHNT, CDR2 YYREEE (reference sequence). The DNA for the CDR3 is TGTGCCAGCAGCTTGGGAGGAGTCCTCTACGAGCAGTACTTC. This gives the protein CASSLGGVLYEQYF.